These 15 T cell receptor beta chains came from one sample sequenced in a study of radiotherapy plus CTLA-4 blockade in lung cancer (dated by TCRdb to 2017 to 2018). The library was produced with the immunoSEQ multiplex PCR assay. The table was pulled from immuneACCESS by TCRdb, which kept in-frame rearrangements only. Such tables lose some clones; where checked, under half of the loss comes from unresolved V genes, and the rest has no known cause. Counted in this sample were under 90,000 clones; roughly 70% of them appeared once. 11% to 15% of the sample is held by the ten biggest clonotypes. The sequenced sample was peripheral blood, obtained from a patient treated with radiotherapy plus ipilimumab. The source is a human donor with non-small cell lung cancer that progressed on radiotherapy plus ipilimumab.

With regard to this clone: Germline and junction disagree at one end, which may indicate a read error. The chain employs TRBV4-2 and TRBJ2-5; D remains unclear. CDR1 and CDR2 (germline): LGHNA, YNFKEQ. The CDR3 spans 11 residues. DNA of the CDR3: TGTGCCAGCAGCCAAGATGATAGTCTCCACTTC. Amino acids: CASSQDDSLHF.

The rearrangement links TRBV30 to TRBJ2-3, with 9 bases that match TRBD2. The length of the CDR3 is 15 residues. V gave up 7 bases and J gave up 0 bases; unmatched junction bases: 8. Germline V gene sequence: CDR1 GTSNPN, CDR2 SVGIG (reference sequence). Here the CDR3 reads CALDPLAGSTDTQYF. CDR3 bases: TGTGCCTTGGACCCGCTAGCGGGGAGCACAGATACGCAGTATTTT.

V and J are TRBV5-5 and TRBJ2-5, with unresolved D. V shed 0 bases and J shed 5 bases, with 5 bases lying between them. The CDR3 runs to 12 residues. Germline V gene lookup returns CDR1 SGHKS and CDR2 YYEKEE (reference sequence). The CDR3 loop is CASSLDGETQYF. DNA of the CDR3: TGTGCCAGCAGCTTGGACGGGGAGACCCAGTACTTC.

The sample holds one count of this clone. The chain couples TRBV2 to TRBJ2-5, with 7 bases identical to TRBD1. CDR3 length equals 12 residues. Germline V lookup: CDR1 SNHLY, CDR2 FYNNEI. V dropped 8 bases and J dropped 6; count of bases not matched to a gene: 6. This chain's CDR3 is CASDRETKTQYF. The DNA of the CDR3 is TGTGCCAGCGACAGGGAAACGAAGACCCAGTACTTC.

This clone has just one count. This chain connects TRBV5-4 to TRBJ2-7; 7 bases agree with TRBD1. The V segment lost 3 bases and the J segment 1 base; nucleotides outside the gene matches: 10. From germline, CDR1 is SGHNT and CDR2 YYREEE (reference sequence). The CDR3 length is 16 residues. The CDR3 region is CASSYQTGTISYEQYF. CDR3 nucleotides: TGTGCCAGCAGCTACCAGACAGGGACAATTTCCTACGAGCAGTACTTC.

The CDR3 nucleotides read TGCAGCGTTGTAGGACGGGACTACGAGCAGTACTTC. It translates to CSVVGRDYEQYF. V and J are TRBV29-1 and TRBJ2-7; tentative D call: TRBD2 (5 bases). Germline V gene sequence: CDR1 SQVTM, CDR2 ANQGSEA. The CDR3 has 12 amino acids. V gave up 4 bases and J gave up 3 bases, with 10 bases separating them.

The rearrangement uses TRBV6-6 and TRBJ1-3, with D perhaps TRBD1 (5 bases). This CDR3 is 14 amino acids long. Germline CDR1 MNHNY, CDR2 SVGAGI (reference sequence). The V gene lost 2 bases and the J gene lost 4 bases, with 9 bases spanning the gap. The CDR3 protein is CASSYPGLGNTIYF. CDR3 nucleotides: TGTGCCAGCAGTTACCCGGGACTAGGAAACACCATATATTTT.

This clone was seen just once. CDR3 nucleotides: TGTGCCAGCACATCTGGAGGCCGGAGTGCACCCCTCCACTTT. It specifies CASTSGGRSAPLHF. The V gene is TRBV9, the J gene TRBJ1-6; D not resolved. V was shortened by 6 bases and J by 11 bases, with 18 bases between the two germline ends. This CDR3 is 14 amino acids long. Germline-derived CDR1 and CDR2 are SGDLS and YYNGEE. The whole variable domain, filled in from reference TRBV9 and TRBJ1-6, reads DSGVTQTPKHLITATGQRVTLRCSPRSGDLSVYWYQQSLDQGLQFLIQYYNGEERAKGNILERFSAQQFPDLHSELNLSSLELGDSALYFCASTSGGRSAPLHFGNGTRLTVT.

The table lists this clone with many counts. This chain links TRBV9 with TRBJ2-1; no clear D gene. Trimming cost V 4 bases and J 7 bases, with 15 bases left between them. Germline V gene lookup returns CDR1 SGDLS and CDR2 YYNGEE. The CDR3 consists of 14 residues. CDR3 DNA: TGTGCCAGCAGCTCTAACGACCTGGGAAATGAGCAGTTCTTC. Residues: CASSSNDLGNEQFF.

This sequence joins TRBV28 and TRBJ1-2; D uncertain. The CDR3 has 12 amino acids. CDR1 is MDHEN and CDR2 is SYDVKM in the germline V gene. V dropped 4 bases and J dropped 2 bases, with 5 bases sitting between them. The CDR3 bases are TGTGCCAGCAGTTCCTCAAACTATGGCTACACCTTC. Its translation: CASSSSNYGYTF.

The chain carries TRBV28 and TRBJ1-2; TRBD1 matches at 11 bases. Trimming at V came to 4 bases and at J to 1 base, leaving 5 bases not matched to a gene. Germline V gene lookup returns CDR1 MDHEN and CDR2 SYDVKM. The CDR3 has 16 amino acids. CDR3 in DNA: TGTGCCAGCAGTTCAATCGGGACAGGGGGTAACTATGGCTACACCTTC. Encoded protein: CASSSIGTGGNYGYTF.

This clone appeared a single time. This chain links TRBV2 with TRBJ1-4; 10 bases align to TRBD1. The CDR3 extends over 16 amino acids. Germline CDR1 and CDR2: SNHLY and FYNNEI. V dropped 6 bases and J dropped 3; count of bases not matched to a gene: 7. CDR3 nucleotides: TGTGCCAGCAGGCCAGGACAGGGGGGACCTAATGAAAAACTGTTTTTT. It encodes CASRPGQGGPNEKLFF.

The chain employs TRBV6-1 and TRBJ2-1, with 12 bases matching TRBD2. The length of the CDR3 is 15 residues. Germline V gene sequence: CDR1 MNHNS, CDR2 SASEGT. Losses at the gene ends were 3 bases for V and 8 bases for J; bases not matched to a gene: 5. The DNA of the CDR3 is TGTGCCAGCAGTGAGTGGCTAGCGGGGGGGTATGAGCAGTTCTTC. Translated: CASSEWLAGGYEQFF.

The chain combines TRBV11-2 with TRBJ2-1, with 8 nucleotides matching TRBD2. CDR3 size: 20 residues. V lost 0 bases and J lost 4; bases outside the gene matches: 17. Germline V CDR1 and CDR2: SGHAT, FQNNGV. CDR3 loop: CASSLEEDGRANTWYNEQFF. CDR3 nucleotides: TGTGCCAGCAGCTTAGAGGAGGACGGGAGGGCTAATACGTGGTACAATGAGCAGTTCTTC. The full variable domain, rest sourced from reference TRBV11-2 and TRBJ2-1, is EAGVAQSPRYKIIEKRQSVAFWCNPISGHATLYWYQQILGQGPKLLIQFQNNGVVDDSQLPKDRFSAERLKGVDSTLKIQPAKLEDSAVYLCASSLEEDGRANTWYNEQFFGPGTRLTVL.

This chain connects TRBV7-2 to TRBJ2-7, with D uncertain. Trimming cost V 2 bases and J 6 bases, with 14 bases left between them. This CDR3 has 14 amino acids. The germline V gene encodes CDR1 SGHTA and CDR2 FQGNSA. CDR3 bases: TGTGCCAGCAGCTTATCGATTCTGGGTTCCGAGCAGTACTTC. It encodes CASSLSILGSEQYF.